The TCR beta chain under discussion was sequenced for a study of human T cells and chemical hapten exposure. The study's findings and limits: Donors had alopecia, so their immune response may differ from healthy people's. Significantly more large CDR3 similarity clusters were formed by expanded TCRs than by controls. As patch test score rose, PT1 expanded TCR counts tended to rise as well.

The V end was cut by 5 bases, the J end by 5 bases, with 15 bases between. The V gene's germline CDR1 is SGHAT and CDR2 FQDESV (reference sequence). There are 14 residues in the CDR3. Time point indicated: pre-sensitization, week 0. This sample's treatment: therapeutic diphenylcyclopropenone sensitization with weekly scalp DPC. Turning to this clonotype: The antigen is unknown.

TCRdb analysed the RACE reads with MiXCR anew, one entry per CDR3 protein. The sample lists about 250,000 distinct CDR3 sequences, over 7.5% occurring once. The sequence derives from a man aged 18 to 29 with alopecia areata. Some clones in this sample may be carry-over from other donors' samples. This specimen consisted of whole blood, obtained in connection with sensitization to the hapten diphenylcyclopropenone (DPC). This rearrangement joins TRBV11-1 to TRBJ1-1, with D possibly being TRBD1 (6 bases). In nucleotides, the CDR3 is TGTGCCAGCAGCCGGAACAGGGCTGGGACTGAAGCTTTCTTT. Translated, it gives CASSRNRAGTEAFF.